This T cell receptor beta chain stems from a study of monozygotic twins with inflammatory bowel disease. Regarding the study as a whole: Healthy co-twins showed greater TCRbeta diversity (inverse Simpson) than IBD patients.

Each CDR3 protein gets one entry in TCRdb, which reprocessed the 5' RACE reads and gives no DNA. This table holds around 400,000 distinct CDR3 sequences. Remarks on this clonotype: Its target is unknown.

This CDR3 spans 15 amino acids. The specimen sequenced was blood. The receptor was isolated from a human donor with ulcerative colitis or Crohn's disease, or a healthy co-twin of an affected twin (not recorded which). V gene TRBV12-3 or TRBV12-4 combines with J gene TRBJ1-5; TCRdb gives TRBD1 as the D gene, but with no DNA this cannot be confirmed. This CDR3 reads CASSLAGARRNRQHF.